This T cell receptor beta chain was identified in a study of blood T cell repertoires in COVID-19. Clones were read by immunoSEQ multiplex PCR, and TCRdb kept only the in-frame ones, dropping some. The table records some 400,000 clones, nearly 90% of them present only once. The V segment lost 0 bases and the J segment 4 bases; nucleotides outside the gene matches: 13. The CDR3 loop spans 18 amino acids. CDR1 is SGHDN, CDR2 FVKESK, per germline. The receptor's source is a woman aged 30 to 39 who had recovered from COVID-19. The rearrangement links TRBV14 to TRBJ1-1, with 8 nucleotides matching TRBD1. Sequenced: PBMCs or T cells enriched from blood (not recorded which). The CDR3 nucleotides read TGTGCCAGCAGCCAAGACCGGGACAGGCGCCGCCAAACCACTGAAGCTTTCTTT. This codes for CASSQDRDRRRQTTEAFF.